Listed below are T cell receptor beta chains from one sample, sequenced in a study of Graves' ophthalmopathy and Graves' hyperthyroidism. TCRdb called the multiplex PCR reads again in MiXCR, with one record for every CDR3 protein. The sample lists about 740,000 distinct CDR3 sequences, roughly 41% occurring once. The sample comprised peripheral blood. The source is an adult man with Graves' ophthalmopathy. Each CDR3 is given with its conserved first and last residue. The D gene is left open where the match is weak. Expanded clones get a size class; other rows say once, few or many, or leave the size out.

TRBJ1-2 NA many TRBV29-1 CSGGGHLDGYTF TGCAGCGGGGGGGGGCATTTGGATGGCTACACCTTC
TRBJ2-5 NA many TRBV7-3 CASSDASMGGTQYF TGTGCCAGCAGCGACGCCAGCATGGGGGGGACCCAGTACTTC
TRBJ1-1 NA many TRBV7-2 CASSFLEITEAFF TGTGCCAGCAGCTTCCTGGAGATCACTGAAGCTTTCTTT
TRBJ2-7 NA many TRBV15 CATSREVGQGREQYF TGTGCCACCAGCAGAGAAGTGGGGCAGGGGAGGGAGCAGTACTTC
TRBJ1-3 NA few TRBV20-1 CSAREEGNTIYF TGCAGTGCTAGAGAGGAAGGAAACACCATATATTTT
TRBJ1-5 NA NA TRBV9 CASSVESRRDQPQHF TGTGCCAGCAGCGTAGAGAGCAGGCGGGATCAGCCCCAGCATTTT
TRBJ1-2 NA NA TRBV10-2 CASSEMGDGYTF TGCGCCAGCAGTGAGATGGGTGATGGCTACACCTTC
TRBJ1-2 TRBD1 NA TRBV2 CASSYLSLDRGYGYTF TGTGCCAGCAGTTACCTTTCCCTTGACAGGGGCTATGGCTACACCTTC
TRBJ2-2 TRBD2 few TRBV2 CASMGGTDNTGELFF TGTGCCAGCATGGGGGGGACGGATAACACCGGGGAGCTGTTTTTT
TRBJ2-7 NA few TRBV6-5 CASSYKGREQYF TGTGCCAGCAGTTACAAGGGGCGCGAGCAGTACTTC
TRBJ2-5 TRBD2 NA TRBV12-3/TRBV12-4 CASTLGLAGSQETQYF TGTGCCAGCACCCTGGGTCTAGCGGGGAGCCAAGAGACCCAGTACTTC
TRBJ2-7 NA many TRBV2 CASNPTGSYEQYF TGTGCCAGCAACCCGACAGGCTCCTACGAGCAGTACTTC
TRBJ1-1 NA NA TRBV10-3 CASTIEGRGTEAFF TGTGCCAGCACAATAGAGGGGCGCGGCACTGAAGCTTTCTTT
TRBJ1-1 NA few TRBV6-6 CASSYSRDTNTEAFF TGTGCCAGCAGTTACTCGAGGGATACGAACACTGAAGCTTTCTTT
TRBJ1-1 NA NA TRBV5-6 CASSPQWQGGTEAFF TGTGCCAGCAGCCCTCAGTGGCAGGGAGGGACTGAAGCTTTCTTT
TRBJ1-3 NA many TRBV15 CATSRTSSGNTIYF TGTGCCACCAGCAGAACCAGCTCTGGAAACACCATATATTTT
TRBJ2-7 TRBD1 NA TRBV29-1 CSAAEGADNEQYF TGCAGCGCCGCTGAGGGGGCAGACAATGAGCAGTACTTC
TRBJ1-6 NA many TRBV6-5 CASSDWGNNSPLHF TGTGCCAGCAGTGACTGGGGCAATAATTCACCCCTCCACTTT
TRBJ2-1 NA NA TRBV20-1 CSARPRSYNEQFF TGCAGTGCTAGACCGCGGTCCTACAATGAGCAGTTCTTC
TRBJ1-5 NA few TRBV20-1 CSAKSAGGNQPQHF TGCAGTGCTAAAAGCGCGGGTGGCAATCAGCCCCAGCATTTT
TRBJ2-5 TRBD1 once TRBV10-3 CASRQTGGIQETQYF TGTGCCAGCAGACAGACAGGGGGCATTCAAGAGACCCAGTACTTC
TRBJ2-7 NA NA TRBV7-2 CASSEERQGSYEQYF TGTGCCAGCAGTGAAGAGAGGCAGGGATCCTACGAGCAGTACTTC
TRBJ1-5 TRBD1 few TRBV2 CASSAQTGNSNQPQHF TGTGCCAGCAGTGCTCAGACAGGGAATAGCAATCAGCCCCAGCATTTT
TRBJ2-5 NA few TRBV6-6 CASSYSGGDQETQYF TGTGCCAGCAGTTACTCGGGAGGAGACCAAGAGACCCAGTACTTC
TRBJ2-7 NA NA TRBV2 CASSVERVEQYF TGTGCCAGCAGCGTAGAGAGGGTCGAGCAGTACTTC
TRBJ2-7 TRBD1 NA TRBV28 CASSLSTGLRSYEQYF TGTGCCAGCAGTTTATCGACAGGGCTTCGGTCCTACGAGCAGTACTTC
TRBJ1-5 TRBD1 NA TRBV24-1 CASSLGPGQGVVGFQPQHF TGTGCCAGCAGTCTGGGACCGGGACAGGGAGTTGTAGGATTTCAGCCCCAGCATTTT
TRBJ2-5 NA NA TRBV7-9 CASSPLGGSGETQYF TGTGCCAGCAGCCCCTTGGGGGGCAGTGGGGAGACCCAGTACTTC
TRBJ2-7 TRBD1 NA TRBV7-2 CANSRTGSYEQYF TGTGCCAACAGCCGGACAGGATCCTACGAGCAGTACTTC
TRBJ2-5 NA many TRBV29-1 CSVSQSAQETQYF TGCAGCGTTTCGCAGAGTGCCCAAGAGACCCAGTACTTC
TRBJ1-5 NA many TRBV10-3 CASQGDNNQPQHF TGTGCCTCACAAGGGGACAACAATCAGCCCCAGCATTTT
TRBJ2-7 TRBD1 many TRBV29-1 CSVEKGAQEQYF TGCAGCGTTGAAAAGGGGGCGCAAGAGCAGTACTTC
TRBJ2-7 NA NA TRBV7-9 CASSQDLTALGEDEQYF TGCGCCAGCAGCCAAGATTTAACAGCGCTCGGAGAGGACGAGCAGTACTTC
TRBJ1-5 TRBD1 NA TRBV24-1 CASSFGTGSQPQHF TGCGCCAGCAGCTTCGGGACAGGGAGTCAGCCCCAGCATTTT
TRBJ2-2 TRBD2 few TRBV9 CASSYSGMGSDGELFF TGTGCCAGCAGCTATAGCGGGATGGGGTCCGACGGGGAGCTGTTTTTT
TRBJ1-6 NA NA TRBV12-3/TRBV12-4 CASSHADSGISPLHF TGTGCCAGCAGCCACGCGGACTCAGGGATTTCACCCCTCCACTTT
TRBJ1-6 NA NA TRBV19 CASSIAWDNSPLHF TGTGCCAGTAGTATTGCCTGGGATAATTCACCCCTCCACTTT
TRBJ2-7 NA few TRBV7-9 CASSFPLSYEQYF TGTGCCAGCAGCTTCCCCCTTTCCTACGAGCAGTACTTC
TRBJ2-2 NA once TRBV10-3 CALANTGELFF TGTGCACTCGCGAACACCGGGGAGCTGTTTTTT
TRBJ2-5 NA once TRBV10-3 CAISIQHSVETQYF TGTGCCATCAGTATACAGCATAGCGTGGAGACCCAGTACTTC
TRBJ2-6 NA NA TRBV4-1 CASSGIKSSGANVLTF TGCGCCAGCAGCGGGATAAAAAGCTCTGGGGCCAACGTCCTGACTTTC
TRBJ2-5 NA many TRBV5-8 CASSLTSEETQYF TGTGCCAGCAGCTTAACAAGCGAAGAGACCCAGTACTTC
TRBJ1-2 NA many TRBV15 CATSPNEGGYTF TGTGCCACCAGCCCTAATGAGGGAGGCTACACCTTC
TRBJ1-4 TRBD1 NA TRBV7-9 CASSLRGQGISNEKLFF TGTGCCAGCAGCTTACGGGGACAGGGGATTTCTAATGAAAAACTGTTTTTT
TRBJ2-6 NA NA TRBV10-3 CATLSTAHSGANVLTF TGTGCCACCTTATCGACAGCGCACTCTGGGGCCAACGTCCTGACTTTC
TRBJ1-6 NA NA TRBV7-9 CANSLFGGVDSPLHF TGTGCCAACAGCTTATTTGGGGGCGTAGATTCACCCCTCCACTTT
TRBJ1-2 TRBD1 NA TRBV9 CTSSLVWQGADGYTF TGCACCAGCAGCTTGGTGTGGCAGGGGGCAGACGGCTACACCTTC
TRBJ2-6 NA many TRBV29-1 CSTYTGANVLTF TGCAGCACCTATACTGGGGCCAACGTCCTGACTTTC
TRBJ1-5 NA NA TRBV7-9 CASSQVDSADQPQHF TGTGCCAGCAGCCAAGTGGACAGTGCCGATCAGCCCCAGCATTTT
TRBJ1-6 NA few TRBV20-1 CSATMGAGYNSPLHF TGCAGTGCTACCATGGGGGCAGGGTATAATTCACCCCTCCACTTT
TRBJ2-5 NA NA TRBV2 CASKSTWQDGETQYF TGTGCCAGCAAATCCACGTGGCAGGATGGAGAGACCCAGTACTTC
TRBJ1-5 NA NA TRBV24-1 CAWSGQTHQPQHF TGTGCCTGGAGTGGGCAGACCCATCAGCCCCAGCATTTT
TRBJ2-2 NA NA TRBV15 CATTQGGQKNTGELFF TGTGCCACCACCCAGGGGGGACAGAAGAACACCGGGGAGCTGTTTTTT
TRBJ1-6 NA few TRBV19 CASSIWDGPLNSPLHF TGTGCCAGTAGTATATGGGACGGGCCCTTGAATTCACCCCTCCACTTT